This T cell receptor beta chain was observed in a study of T-cell memory formation after mild COVID-19. Whole-study findings and limits: From day 15 to 85, contracting clones were balanced between CD4 and CD8, whereas later expanders leaned toward CD4+. The finding that pre-infection memory included some responding clones suggested that cross-reactive memory joined. Chiefly within CM and EM were the contracting CD4+ clones; CD8+ ones were within EMRA. Whether second-wave clones peaking at day 37 were SARS-CoV-2 specific went unconfirmed.

Unmatched junction bases numbered 1, after V lost 2 bases and J lost 4 bases. Germline V lookup: CDR1 SGHNT, CDR2 YYREEE (reference sequence). The CDR3 contains 13 residues. A single record per CDR3 protein comes from TCRdb applying MiXCR to the 5' RACE reads. Of roughly 130,000 distinct CDR3 sequences listed, about 5.9% are singletons. A remark on this clonotype: Antigen: not known.

The V and J genes are TRBV5-4 and TRBJ2-3; the match to TRBD1 covers 7 bases. The sample comprised PBMCs or a T cell subset sorted from them (not recorded which). This sequence originates from an adult woman who had mild COVID-19 (a few samples of this study predate the infection). Cell type and time point are not known. DNA of the CDR3: TGTGCCAGCAGCTTCGACAGGGCAGATACGCAGTATTTT. It is translated as CASSFDRADTQYF.